This T cell receptor (beta chain) was sequenced during a study of blood T cell repertoires in COVID-19. For the study at large: The United States, Italy and Spain were the sources of the acute and convalescent COVID-19 samples. T cells, B-cell-depleted T cells, or PBMCs supplied cDNA or gDNA.

CDR1 and CDR2 (germline): LGHDT, YNNKEL (reference sequence). CDR3 size: 16 residues. Deletions cut 4 bases from V and 4 bases from J, with 19 bases between. Per the original data handling: From reference gene primer amplification, estimates of nucleated cell counts were derived. Measured with immunoSEQ multiplex PCR; TCRdb has only the in-frame clones, and not every one. For V, J and clone size, that table is used; D and trimming come from the DNA. Of about 68,000 clones in the sample, around 86% were seen once. The rearrangement uses TRBV3-1 (or the pseudogene TRBV3-2) and TRBJ1-2, with a weak D call TRBD1 (6 bases). The sequenced material came from peripheral blood. This clonotype was sampled from a woman aged 55 to 70 with acute or convalescent COVID-19. The CDR3 reads CASSPEGHPQIYGYTF. The CDR3 DNA is TGTGCCAGCAGCCCAGAGGGACACCCACAAATCTATGGCTACACCTTC.